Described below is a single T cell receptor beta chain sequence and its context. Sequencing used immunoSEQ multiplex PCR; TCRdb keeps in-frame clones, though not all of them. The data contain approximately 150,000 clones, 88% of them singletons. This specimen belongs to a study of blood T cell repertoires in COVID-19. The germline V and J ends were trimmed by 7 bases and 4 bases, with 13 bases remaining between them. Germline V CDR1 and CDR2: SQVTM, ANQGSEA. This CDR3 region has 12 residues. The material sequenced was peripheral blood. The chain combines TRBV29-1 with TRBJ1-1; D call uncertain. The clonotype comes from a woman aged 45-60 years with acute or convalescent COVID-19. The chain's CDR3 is CSAWEVSTEAFF. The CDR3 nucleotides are TGCAGCGCCTGGGAGGTGAGCACTGAAGCTTTCTTT.